This T cell receptor beta chain was captured by sequencing in a study of cytomegalovirus exposure and HLA in healthy donors. To note about this clone: The antigen is unknown.

The data were produced by immunoSEQ multiplex PCR, yet TCRdb's version contains in-frame clones alone and is incomplete. The table has 89,000 or so clones, 80% to 95% seen once. Study observations and caveats: In vitro experiments confirmed that a few CMV-associated chains were specific for CMV antigens.

The receptor was isolated from a woman aged 25-40 years in good health and CMV-seropositive. The sample was PBMCs.

This CDR3 reads CASGLVLTGGTEAFF. CDR3 nucleotides: TGTGCTAGTGGTTTGGTACTAACGGGGGGAACTGAAGCTTTCTTT. This chain links TRBV12-5 with TRBJ1-1, with D possibly matching TRBD1 (5 bases). Germline-derived CDR1 and CDR2 are LGHNT and FRNRAP. Trimming took 0 bases from V and 5 from J, leaving 13 bases between them. The CDR3 sequence is 15 residues long.